Shown below are 14 T cell receptor beta chains from a single sample sequenced in a study of blood T cell repertoires in COVID-19. Here immunoSEQ multiplex PCR was the method, and the copy in TCRdb shows in-frame clones only, minus some. Of over 150,000 clones detected, 70% to 90% appear once; the ten largest clones hold 20%. The material sequenced was peripheral blood. These receptors were taken from a man in his 70s with active or convalescent COVID-19.

This clone appeared a few times. The chain is built from TRBV30 and TRBJ1-1; 7 nucleotides align to TRBD1. The CDR3 runs to 13 residues. The junction had 6 bases not matched to a gene; V was cut back by 8 bases and J by 0 bases. The germline V gene encodes CDR1 GTSNPN and CDR2 SVGIG (reference sequence). CDR3: CAVGGVMNTEAFF. The CDR3, as DNA: TGTGCCGTAGGGGGCGTGATGAACACTGAAGCTTTCTTT.

The chain couples TRBV7-2 to TRBJ1-6; D is uncertain. There are 15 residues in the CDR3. Trimming stripped 5 bases from V and 7 bases from J, with 15 bases between. Germline V CDR1 and CDR2: SGHTA, FQGNSA. The CDR3 DNA sequence: TGTGCCAGCAGCCCCAAGCGGTTGGGAAATTCACCCCTCCACTTT. Translated, it gives CASSPKRLGNSPLHF.

V gene TRBV28 combines with J gene TRBJ1-3; D gene uncertain. The CDR3 totals 14 residues. The V end was cut by 3 bases, the J end by 2 bases, with 8 bases between. The germline V gene has CDR1 MDHEN and CDR2 SYDVKM. For the CDR3, the DNA is TGTGCCAGCAGTTTCCGGGGAGCTGGAAACACCATATATTTT. Translated, it gives CASSFRGAGNTIYF.

This chain connects TRBV7-7 to TRBJ2-7; 8 nucleotides line up with TRBD1. This CDR3 has 13 amino acids. The V segment lost 6 bases and the J segment 4 bases; nucleotides outside the gene matches: 5. The germline V gene encodes CDR1 SSHAT and CDR2 FNYEAQ (reference sequence). CDR3 sequence: CASSPGGWYEQYF. DNA of the CDR3: TGTGCCAGCAGTCCAGGGGGCTGGTACGAGCAGTACTTC.

The rearrangement joins TRBV5-1 to TRBJ2-1; D unresolved. With 5 bases removed from V and 7 bases from J, the gap between germline ends came to 10 bases. Germline loops: CDR1 SGHRS, CDR2 YFSETQ. CDR3 size: 12 residues. This CDR3 reads CASRSPSNEQFF. The CDR3 DNA follows: TGCGCCAGCAGATCCCCCTCTAATGAGCAGTTCTTC.

The table lists this clone with a few counts. The chain has TRBV3-1 (or the pseudogene TRBV3-2) and TRBJ2-3, with TRBD2 matching over 14 bases. The CDR3 runs 20 residues. Trimming at V came to 3 bases and at J to 0 bases, leaving 11 bases not matched to a gene. Germline V gene lookup returns CDR1 LGHDT and CDR2 YNNKEL (reference sequence). Here the CDR3 DNA reads TGTGCCAGCAGCCACAAAGGTTGGGGACTAGCGGGGGTCAGCACAGATACGCAGTATTTT. Its translation is CASSHKGWGLAGVSTDTQYF.

This clone was counted ten times or more. This chain links TRBV10-3 with TRBJ2-7, with D maybe TRBD1 (5 bases). V lost 4 bases and J 2 bases, leaving 9 bases between the germline ends. CDR1 and CDR2 (germline): ENHRY, SYGVKD. The CDR3 loop spans 13 amino acids. CDR3 bases: TGTGCCATCAGTGTGCCAGGGACCTACGAGCAGTACTTC. Translating gives CAISVPGTYEQYF.

This chain connects TRBV5-1 to TRBJ2-1, with 7 bases aligning to TRBD2. The V segment lost 4 bases and the J segment 4 bases; nucleotides outside the gene matches: 11. Germline-derived CDR1 and CDR2 are SGHRS and YFSETQ. The CDR3 totals 16 residues. CDR3 residues: CASSPGAGVGYNEQFF. The CDR3 bases are TGCGCCAGCAGCCCCGGCGCGGGAGTAGGGTACAATGAGCAGTTCTTC.

This sequence joins TRBV27 and TRBJ2-1; D remains unclear. The V end lost 0 bases, the J end lost 2 bases, and 5 bases lay between the germline ends. Germline CDR1 reads MNHEY; CDR2 reads SMNVEV (reference sequence). The CDR3 is made up of 14 amino acids. DNA for the CDR3: TGTGCCAGCAGTTTATCGTCCGCCTACAATGAGCAGTTCTTC. It translates to CASSLSSAYNEQFF.

The rearrangement uses TRBV19 and TRBJ1-2; possibly TRBD1 for D (6 bases). The V end was cut by 5 bases, the J end by 6 bases, with 19 bases between. CDR1 LNHDA and CDR2 SQIVND come from the germline V gene (reference sequence). The CDR3 is 15 residues long. CDR3 loop: CASSSTGTSLHGYTF. DNA for the CDR3: TGTGCCAGTAGTTCCACAGGGACCTCGCTCCATGGCTACACCTTC.

The chain employs TRBV19 and TRBJ1-1, with unresolved D. The length of the CDR3 is 15 residues. Between the trimmed V and J ends, which lost 7 bases and 4 bases, there was a span of 19 bases. Per germline, CDR1 LNHDA and CDR2 SQIVND (reference sequence). CDR3 residues: CASTEPWREATEAFF. CDR3 DNA: TGTGCCAGTACCGAACCCTGGAGGGAGGCCACTGAAGCTTTCTTT.

This clone was seen only a few times. V gene TRBV25-1 combines with J gene TRBJ2-3; 11 bases match TRBD2. V was clipped by 4 bases and J by 0 bases; unmatched bases: 9. The CDR3 loop spans 18 amino acids. From germline, CDR1 is MGHDK and CDR2 SYGVNS. CDR3 coding DNA: TGTGCCAGCAGTGCCCCAAAGGGACTAGCGGTTAGCACAGATACGCAGTATTTT. Translated, it gives CASSAPKGLAVSTDTQYF.

This clone turned up a few times. The chain joins TRBV18 to TRBJ1-5; 8 bases are a match to TRBD1. The CDR3 loop spans 15 amino acids. Germline trimming cut 5 bases from V and 6 bases from J; bases unmatched to any gene: 9. The germline CDR1 and CDR2 sequences are KGHSH and LQKENI. The CDR3 protein is CASSARTGMLQPQHF. The CDR3 region has the DNA TGTGCCAGCTCAGCCAGGACAGGGATGCTTCAGCCCCAGCATTTT.

The V and J genes are TRBV3-1 (or the pseudogene TRBV3-2) and TRBJ1-1; tentatively, D is TRBD1 (6 bases). The CDR3 runs to 14 residues. Trimming cost V 3 bases and J 1 base, with 9 bases left between them. Germline V lookup: CDR1 LGHDT, CDR2 YNNKEL (reference sequence). This chain's CDR3 is CASSHRDKNTEAFF. The CDR3 DNA is TGTGCCAGCAGCCACCGGGACAAGAACACTGAAGCTTTCTTT.